Listed below are T cell receptor beta chains from one sample, sequenced in a study of CD8+ T cells in alopecia areata. The protocol was immunoSEQ multiplex PCR, while the TCRdb copy is restricted to in-frame clones and leaves out a portion. The data show around 200,000 clones, with over 60% seen just once and around 3.9% held by the top ten. The sequencing here drew on CD4+ T cells sorted from blood, taken at week 4, from a patient treated with tofacitinib. Source of these receptors: a human donor with alopecia areata. Each CDR3 is given with its conserved first and last residue. A D gene is named only where the DNA matches it firmly. Where a row states a size, it is once, few, many or the class of an expanded clone; other rows omit it.

CDR3: CASSLNTLSGVGANVLTF; DNA: TGTGCCAGCAGCTTGAATACACTATCCGGAGTGGGGGCCAACGTCCTGACTTTC; J: TRBJ2-6; size: -; V: TRBV7-2; D: -
CDR3: CASSDEEQPQHF; DNA: TGTGCCAGCAGTGACGAAGAACAGCCCCAGCATTTT; J: TRBJ1-5; size: -; V: TRBV2; D: -
CDR3: CASSQEVTGSSYAFF; DNA: TGCGCCAGCAGCCAAGAAGTCACAGGGTCTTCGTATGCTTTCTTT; J: TRBJ1-1; size: few; V: TRBV4-3; D: -
CDR3: CASSLNRETQYF; DNA: TGTGCCAGCAGCTTAAATCGTGAGACCCAGTACTTC; J: TRBJ2-5; size: -; V: TRBV7-2; D: -
CDR3: CASSLTGKLNSPLHF; DNA: TGTGCCAGCAGCTTGACGGGGAAACTTAATTCACCCCTCCACTTT; J: TRBJ1-6; size: -; V: TRBV7-9; D: -
CDR3: CASSFRRGETQYF; DNA: TGTGCCAGCAGCTTCCGACGCGGGGAGACCCAGTACTTC; J: TRBJ2-5; size: -; V: TRBV7-2; D: -
CDR3: CASSSIGGPSYEQYF; DNA: TGTGCCAGCAGCTCCATCGGGGGCCCCTCCTACGAGCAGTACTTC; J: TRBJ2-7; size: few; V: TRBV11-2; D: -
CDR3: CSVATAGGPVGYEQFF; DNA: TGCAGCGTTGCAACAGCGGGGGGGCCGGTGGGCTATGAGCAGTTCTTC; J: TRBJ2-1; size: few; V: TRBV29-1; D: TRBD2
CDR3: CASSRGLGEKLFF; DNA: TGCGCCAGCAGCCGAGGACTTGGGGAAAAACTGTTTTTT; J: TRBJ1-4; size: few; V: TRBV4-1; D: -
CDR3: CAWSRQGVYYEQYF; DNA: TGTGCCTGGAGTCGGCAGGGGGTCTACTACGAGCAGTACTTC; J: TRBJ2-7; size: -; V: TRBV30; D: TRBD1
CDR3: CALGASGGRETQYF; DNA: TGTGCCCTCGGGGCTAGCGGGGGTAGGGAGACCCAGTACTTC; J: TRBJ2-5; size: once; V: TRBV7-8; D: TRBD2
CDR3: CASGYGDHGVTGELFF; DNA: TGTGCTAGTGGTTACGGGGATCATGGTGTCACCGGGGAGCTGTTTTTT; J: TRBJ2-2; size: few; V: TRBV12-5; D: -
CDR3: CASSLVAGGATYEQYF; DNA: TGTGCCAGCAGCTTAGTTGCGGGGGGCGCAACCTACGAGCAGTACTTC; J: TRBJ2-7; size: -; V: TRBV13; D: TRBD2
CDR3: CASSLQGGGNQPQHF; DNA: TGCGCCAGCAGCTTGCAGGGAGGAGGCAATCAGCCCCAGCATTTT; J: TRBJ1-5; size: -; V: TRBV5-1; D: -
CDR3: CASSAPGGTEAFF; DNA: TGTGCCAGCAGTGCCCCAGGGGGTACTGAAGCTTTCTTT; J: TRBJ1-1; size: once; V: TRBV6-5; D: TRBD1
CDR3: CSVEGDRDGYTF; DNA: TGCAGCGTTGAGGGGGACAGGGATGGCTACACCTTC; J: TRBJ1-2; size: -; V: TRBV29-1; D: TRBD1
CDR3: CASSLSSGSYNEQFF; DNA: TGTGCCAGCAGCTTGAGCAGCGGCTCCTACAATGAGCAGTTCTTC; J: TRBJ2-1; size: -; V: TRBV7-2; D: -
CDR3: CAAMGTANTEAFF; DNA: TGTGCCGCGATGGGGACAGCGAACACTGAAGCTTTCTTT; J: TRBJ1-1; size: -; V: TRBV10-3; D: TRBD1
CDR3: CASSLGDRGQHQPQHF; DNA: TGTGCCAGCAGCTTAGGCGACAGGGGGCAGCATCAGCCCCAGCATTTT; J: TRBJ1-5; size: -; V: TRBV13; D: TRBD1
CDR3: CASSLHQQGARQPQHF; DNA: TGTGCCAGCAGCTTACACCAACAGGGGGCAAGACAGCCCCAGCATTTT; J: TRBJ1-5; size: -; V: TRBV7-2; D: TRBD1
CDR3: CASSPAPGNTGELFF; DNA: TGTGCCAGCAGCCCCGCCCCGGGCAACACCGGGGAGCTGTTTTTT; J: TRBJ2-2; size: -; V: TRBV7-2; D: -
CDR3: CASSLGLLRAYNEQFF; DNA: TGTGCCAGCAGCCTAGGGTTGCTACGGGCCTACAATGAGCAGTTCTTC; J: TRBJ2-1; size: -; V: TRBV7-2; D: -
CDR3: CASSFRETQYF; DNA: TGTGCCAGCAGCTTCCGGGAGACCCAGTACTTC; J: TRBJ2-5; size: -; V: TRBV28; D: -
CDR3: CASSQGTGDTGELFF; DNA: TGCGCCAGCAGCCAAGGGACAGGGGATACCGGGGAGCTGTTTTTT; J: TRBJ2-2; size: -; V: TRBV4-1; D: TRBD1
CDR3: CASSVGSQETQYF; DNA: TGTGCCAGCAGTGTGGGCAGCCAAGAGACCCAGTACTTC; J: TRBJ2-5; size: once; V: TRBV6-1; D: -
CDR3: CASSSGLAVRDTQYF; DNA: TGTGCCAGCAGTTCGGGACTAGCGGTGCGGGATACGCAGTATTTT; J: TRBJ2-3; size: -; V: TRBV6-5; D: TRBD2
CDR3: CASSVGDTQYF; DNA: TGTGCCAGCAGCGTAGGAGATACGCAGTATTTT; J: TRBJ2-3; size: few; V: TRBV9; D: -
CDR3: CASSLTLARLETQYF; DNA: TGTGCCAGCAGCTTAACCCTAGCCCGGCTGGAGACCCAGTACTTC; J: TRBJ2-5; size: few; V: TRBV11-2; D: -
CDR3: CASRREVGVNTEAFF; DNA: TGTGCCAGCCGAAGGGAGGTTGGAGTGAACACTGAAGCTTTCTTT; J: TRBJ1-1; size: few; V: TRBV7-9; D: -
CDR3: CASTKEETQYF; DNA: TGTGCCAGCACGAAGGAAGAGACCCAGTACTTC; J: TRBJ2-5; size: -; V: TRBV2; D: -
CDR3: CALGRGEQYF; DNA: TGTGCCTTGGGGAGAGGGGAGCAGTACTTC; J: TRBJ2-7; size: -; V: TRBV30; D: -
CDR3: CASSQELAGGREQFF; DNA: TGCGCCAGCAGCCAAGAGCTAGCGGGGGGCAGGGAGCAGTTCTTC; J: TRBJ2-1; size: -; V: TRBV4-3; D: TRBD2
CDR3: CASSFWSQETQYF; DNA: TGTGCCAGCAGCTTCTGGTCACAAGAGACCCAGTACTTC; J: TRBJ2-5; size: -; V: TRBV7-2; D: -